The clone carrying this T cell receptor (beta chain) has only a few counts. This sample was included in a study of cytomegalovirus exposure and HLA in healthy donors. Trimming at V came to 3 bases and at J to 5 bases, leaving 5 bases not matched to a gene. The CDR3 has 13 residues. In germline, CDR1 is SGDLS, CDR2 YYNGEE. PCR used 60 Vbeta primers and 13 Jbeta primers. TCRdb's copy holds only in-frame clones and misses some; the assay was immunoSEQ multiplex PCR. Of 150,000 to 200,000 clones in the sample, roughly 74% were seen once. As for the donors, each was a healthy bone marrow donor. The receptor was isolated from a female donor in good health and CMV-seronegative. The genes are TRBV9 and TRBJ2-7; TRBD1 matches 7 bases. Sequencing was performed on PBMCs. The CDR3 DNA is TGTGCCAGCAGCGGTAACAGGGGAGACGAGCAGTACTTC. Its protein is CASSGNRGDEQYF. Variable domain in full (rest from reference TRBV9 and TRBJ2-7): DSGVTQTPKHLITATGQRVTLRCSPRSGDLSVYWYQQSLDQGLQFLIQYYNGEERAKGNILERFSAQQFPDLHSELNLSSLELGDSALYFCASSGNRGDEQYFGPGTRLTVT.